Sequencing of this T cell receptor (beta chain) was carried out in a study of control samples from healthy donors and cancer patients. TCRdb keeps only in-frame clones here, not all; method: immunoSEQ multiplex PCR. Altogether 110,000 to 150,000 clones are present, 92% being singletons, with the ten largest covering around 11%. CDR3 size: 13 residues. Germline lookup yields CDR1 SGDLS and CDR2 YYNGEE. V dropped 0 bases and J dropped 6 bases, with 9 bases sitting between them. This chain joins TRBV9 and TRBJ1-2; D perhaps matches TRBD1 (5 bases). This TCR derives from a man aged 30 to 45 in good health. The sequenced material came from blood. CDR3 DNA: TGTGCCAGCAGCGTAGTTCAGGGTGATGGCTACACCTTC. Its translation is CASSVVQGDGYTF.